The present entry profiles one T cell receptor (beta chain) with its context. Its antigen is unknown. These data are taken from a study of graft-versus-host responses after intestinal transplantation. Study in general: Among the recipients, all got anti-thymocyte globulin induction and then tacrolimus and steroids for 3 to 4 years. Study findings and constraints: When patients had graft-donor T cell macrochimerism, their allografts held high graft-versus-host to host-versus-graft clonal ratios. An association linked early post-transplant HvG declines with peak circulating GvH clone levels. In recipient marrow, GvH clones were found, and some appeared first in ileum or blood.

Clones were read by immunoSEQ multiplex PCR, and TCRdb kept only the in-frame ones, dropping some. The sample has approximately 70,000 clones, 70% to 90% seen once. The receptor comes from a human donor who received an intestinal transplant. This sample comprised unstimulated CD8+ T cells sorted from spleen or lymph node cells, obtained before intestinal transplant.

CDR3 sequence: CASSYGAGYEQYF. The DNA for the CDR3 is TGTGCCAGCAGTTACGGTGCAGGCTACGAGCAGTACTTC. The rearrangement links TRBV6-5 to TRBJ2-7; no reliable D call. V was clipped by 2 bases and J by 3 bases, with 8 bases between them. The CDR3 length is 13 residues. CDR1 and CDR2 (germline): MNHEY, SVGAGI.